One sample yielded the 3 T cell receptor beta chains listed below, sequenced in a study of response to subunit inactivated influenza vaccine. TCRdb itself ran the RT-PCR reads through MiXCR, one entry per CDR3 protein. This sample has hundreds of thousands of distinct CDR3 sequences, with roughly 13% found just once. The source was PBMCs from blood, collected around 14 days before vaccination. These receptors were taken from a man over 45 who received an inactivated influenza vaccine.

This clonotype was seen a few times. The V gene is TRBV4-3, the J gene TRBJ2-7; D not resolved. V was shortened by 0 bases and J by 6 bases, with 9 bases between the two germline ends. Germline CDR1 LGHNA, CDR2 YSLEER. There are 13 residues in the CDR3. The CDR3 sequence: CASSQDPISEQYF. CDR3 nucleotide sequence: TGCGCCAGCAGCCAAGATCCCATATCCGAGCAGTACTTC.

The table lists this clonotype with many counts. The chain has TRBV2 and TRBJ2-2, with D possibly being TRBD2 (5 bases). From germline, CDR1 is SNHLY and CDR2 FYNNEI. Trimming took off 7 bases at V and 1 base at J, with 7 bases between the two ends. The CDR3 length is 13 residues. CDR3 in amino acids: CASKDWNTGELFF. CDR3 bases: TGTGCCAGCAAGGACTGGAACACCGGGGAGCTGTTTTTT.

The chain is built from TRBV20-1 and TRBJ2-7, with 8 bases aligning to TRBD2. The germline V gene encodes CDR1 DFQATT and CDR2 SNEGSKA (reference sequence). The CDR3 covers 16 residues. The V segment lost 3 bases and the J segment 7 bases; nucleotides outside the gene matches: 17. DNA for the CDR3: TGCAGTGCTAGTTCTTCTAGCGGGCCCCTTTTAAGAGAGCAGTACTTC. As protein: CSASSSSGPLLREQYF.